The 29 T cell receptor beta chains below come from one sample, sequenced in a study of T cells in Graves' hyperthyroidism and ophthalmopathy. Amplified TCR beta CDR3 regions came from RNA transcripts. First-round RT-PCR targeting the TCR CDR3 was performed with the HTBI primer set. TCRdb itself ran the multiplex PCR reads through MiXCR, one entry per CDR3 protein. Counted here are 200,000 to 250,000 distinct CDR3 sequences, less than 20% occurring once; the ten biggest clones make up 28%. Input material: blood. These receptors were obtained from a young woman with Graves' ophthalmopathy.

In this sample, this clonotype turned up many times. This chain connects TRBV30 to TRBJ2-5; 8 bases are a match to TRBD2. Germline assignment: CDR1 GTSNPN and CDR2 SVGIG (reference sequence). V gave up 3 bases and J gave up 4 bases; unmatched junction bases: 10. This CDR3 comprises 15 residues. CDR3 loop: CAWRRGGTPGETQYF. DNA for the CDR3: TGTGCCTGGAGACGGGGGGGCACACCCGGAGAGACCCAGTACTTC.

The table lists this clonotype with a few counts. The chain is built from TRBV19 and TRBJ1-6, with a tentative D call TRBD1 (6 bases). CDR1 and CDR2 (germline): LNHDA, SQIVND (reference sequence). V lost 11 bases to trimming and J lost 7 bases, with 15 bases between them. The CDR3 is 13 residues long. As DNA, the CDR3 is TGTGCCTGCCGAAGGGGGACCAATTCACCCCTCCACTTT. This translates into CACRRGTNSPLHF.

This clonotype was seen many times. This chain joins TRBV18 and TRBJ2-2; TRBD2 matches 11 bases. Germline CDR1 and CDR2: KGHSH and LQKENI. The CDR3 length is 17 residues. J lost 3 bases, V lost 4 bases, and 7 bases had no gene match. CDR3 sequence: CASSRLLAGGDTGELFF. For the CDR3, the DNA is TGTGCCAGCTCACGGCTCCTAGCGGGAGGAGACACCGGGGAGCTGTTTTTT.

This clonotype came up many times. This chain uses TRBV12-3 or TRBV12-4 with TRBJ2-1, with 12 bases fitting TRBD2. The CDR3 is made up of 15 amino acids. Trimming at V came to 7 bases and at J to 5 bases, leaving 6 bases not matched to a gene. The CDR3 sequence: CASTPTSGGHNEQFF. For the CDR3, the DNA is TGTGCCAGCACTCCGACTAGCGGGGGACACAATGAGCAGTTCTTC.

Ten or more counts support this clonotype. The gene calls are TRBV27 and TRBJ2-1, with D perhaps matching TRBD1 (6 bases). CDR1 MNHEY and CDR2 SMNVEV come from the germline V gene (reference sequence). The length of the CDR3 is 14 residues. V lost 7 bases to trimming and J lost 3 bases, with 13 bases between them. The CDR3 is CASKFLDSYNEQFF. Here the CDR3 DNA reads TGTGCCAGCAAATTCTTGGACAGCTACAATGAGCAGTTCTTC.

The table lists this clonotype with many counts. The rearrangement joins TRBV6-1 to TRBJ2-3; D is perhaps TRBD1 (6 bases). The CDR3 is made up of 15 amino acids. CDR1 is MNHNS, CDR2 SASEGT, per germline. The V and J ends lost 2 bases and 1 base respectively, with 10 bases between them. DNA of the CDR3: TGTGCCAGCAGTGAACAGGCAGGGGGCACAGATACGCAGTATTTT. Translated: CASSEQAGGTDTQYF.

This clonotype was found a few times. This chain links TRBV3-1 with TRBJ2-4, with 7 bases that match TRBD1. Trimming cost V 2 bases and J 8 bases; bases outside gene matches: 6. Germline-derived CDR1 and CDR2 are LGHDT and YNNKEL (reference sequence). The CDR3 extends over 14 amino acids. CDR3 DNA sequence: TGTGCCAGCAGCCAAACGACAGGGTTGGACATTCAGTACTTC. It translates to CASSQTTGLDIQYF.

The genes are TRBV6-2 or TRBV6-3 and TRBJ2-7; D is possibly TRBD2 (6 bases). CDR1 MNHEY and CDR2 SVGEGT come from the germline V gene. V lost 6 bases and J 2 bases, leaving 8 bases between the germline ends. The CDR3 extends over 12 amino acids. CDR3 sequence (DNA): TGTGCCAGCAGGGGACTTACCTACGAGCAGTACTTC. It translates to CASRGLTYEQYF.

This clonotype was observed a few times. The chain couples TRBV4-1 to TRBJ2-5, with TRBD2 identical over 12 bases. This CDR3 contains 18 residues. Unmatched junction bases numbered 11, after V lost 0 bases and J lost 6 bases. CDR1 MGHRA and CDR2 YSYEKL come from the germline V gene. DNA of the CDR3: TGCGCCAGCAGCCAAGATCGATCGGGACTAGCGGGTATAAAGACCCAGTACTTC. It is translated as CASSQDRSGLAGIKTQYF.

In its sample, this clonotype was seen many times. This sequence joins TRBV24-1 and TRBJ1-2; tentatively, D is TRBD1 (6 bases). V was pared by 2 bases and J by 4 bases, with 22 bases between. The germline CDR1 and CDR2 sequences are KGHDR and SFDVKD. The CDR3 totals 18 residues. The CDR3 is CATSDWLTGRAPSYGYTF. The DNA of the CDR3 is TGTGCCACCAGTGATTGGCTGACAGGAAGGGCCCCTTCCTATGGCTACACCTTC.

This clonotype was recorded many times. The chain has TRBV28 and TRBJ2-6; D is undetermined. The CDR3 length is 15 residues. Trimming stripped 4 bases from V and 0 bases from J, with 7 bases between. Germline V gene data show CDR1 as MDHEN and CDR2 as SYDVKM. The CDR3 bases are TGTGCCAGCAGTTATTACTACTCTGGGGCCAACGTCCTGACTTTC. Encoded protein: CASSYYYSGANVLTF.

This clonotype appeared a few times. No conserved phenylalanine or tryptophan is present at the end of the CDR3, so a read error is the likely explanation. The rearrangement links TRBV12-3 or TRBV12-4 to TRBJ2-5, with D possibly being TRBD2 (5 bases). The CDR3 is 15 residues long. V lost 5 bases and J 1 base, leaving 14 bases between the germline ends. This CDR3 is CASSETTASQETQYL. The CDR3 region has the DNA TGTGCCAGCAGTGAGACTACAGCGAGCCAAGAGACCCAGTACCTC.

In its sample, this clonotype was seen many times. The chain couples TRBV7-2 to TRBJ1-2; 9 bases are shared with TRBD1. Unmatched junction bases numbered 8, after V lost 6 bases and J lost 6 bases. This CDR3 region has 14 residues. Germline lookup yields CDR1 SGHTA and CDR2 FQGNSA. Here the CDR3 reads CASRIQGANDGYTF. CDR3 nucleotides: TGTGCCAGCAGGATACAGGGGGCGAATGATGGCTACACCTTC. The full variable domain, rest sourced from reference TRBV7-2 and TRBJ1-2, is GAGVSQSPSNKVTEKGKDVELRCDPISGHTALYWYRQSLGQGLEFLIYFQGNSAPDKSGLPSDRFSAERTGGSVSTLTIQRTQQEDSAVYLCASRIQGANDGYTFGSGTRLTVV.

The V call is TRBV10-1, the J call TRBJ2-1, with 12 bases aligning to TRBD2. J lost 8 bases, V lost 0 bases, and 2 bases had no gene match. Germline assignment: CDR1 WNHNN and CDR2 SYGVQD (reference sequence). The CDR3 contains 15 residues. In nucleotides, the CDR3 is TGCGCCAGCAGTGAGTCAACTAGCGGGAGGTATGAGCAGTTCTTC. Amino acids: CASSESTSGRYEQFF.

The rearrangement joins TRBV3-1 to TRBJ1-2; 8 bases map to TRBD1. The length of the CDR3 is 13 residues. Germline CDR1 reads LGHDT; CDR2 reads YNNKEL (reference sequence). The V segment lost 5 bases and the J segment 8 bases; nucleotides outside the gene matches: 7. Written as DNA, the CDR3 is TGTGCCAGCAGCTCCGACAGGGGTGGGGGCTACACCTTC. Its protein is CASSSDRGGGYTF.

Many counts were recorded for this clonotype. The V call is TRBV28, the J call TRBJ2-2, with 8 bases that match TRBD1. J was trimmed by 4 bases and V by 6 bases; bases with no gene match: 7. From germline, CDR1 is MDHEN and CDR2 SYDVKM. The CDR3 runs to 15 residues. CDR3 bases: TGTGCCAGCAGAGCTCAGGGGGCAGGCACCGGGGAGCTGTTTTTT. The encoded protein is CASRAQGAGTGELFF.

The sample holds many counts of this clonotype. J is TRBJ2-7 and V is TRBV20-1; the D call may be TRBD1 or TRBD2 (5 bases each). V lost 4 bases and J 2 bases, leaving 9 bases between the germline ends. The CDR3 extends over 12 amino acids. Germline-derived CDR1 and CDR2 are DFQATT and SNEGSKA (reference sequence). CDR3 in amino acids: CSANRDPYEQYF. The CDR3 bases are TGCAGTGCTAATAGGGACCCCTACGAGCAGTACTTC.

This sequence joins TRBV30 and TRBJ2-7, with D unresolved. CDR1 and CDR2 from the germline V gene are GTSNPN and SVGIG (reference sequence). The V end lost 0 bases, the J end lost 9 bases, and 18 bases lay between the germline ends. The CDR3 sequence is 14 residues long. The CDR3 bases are TGTGCCTGGAGTGTACTGGAATCTCCCTGGGTGCAGTACTTC. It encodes CAWSVLESPWVQYF. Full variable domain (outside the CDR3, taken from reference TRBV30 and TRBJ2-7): SQTIHQWPATLVQPVGSPLSLECTVEGTSNPNLYWYRQAAGRGLQLLFYSVGIGQISSEVPQNLSASRPQDRQFILSSKKLLLSDSGFYLCAWSVLESPWVQYFGPGTRLTVT.

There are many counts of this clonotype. CDR3 amino acids: CASSLLSTGNTEAFF. The CDR3 DNA reads TGTGCCAGCAGTTTATTGTCGACAGGGAACACTGAAGCTTTCTTT. The rearrangement joins TRBV12-3 or TRBV12-4 to TRBJ1-1; the D gene is possibly TRBD1 (6 bases). The CDR3 sequence is 15 residues long. The germline V and J ends were trimmed by 2 bases and 1 base, with 11 bases remaining between them.

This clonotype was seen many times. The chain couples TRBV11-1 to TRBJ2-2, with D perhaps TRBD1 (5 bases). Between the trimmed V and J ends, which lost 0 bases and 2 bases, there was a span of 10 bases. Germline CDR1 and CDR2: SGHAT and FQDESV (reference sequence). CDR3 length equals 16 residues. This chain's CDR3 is CASSLAGLKNTGELFF. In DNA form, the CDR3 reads TGTGCCAGCAGCTTAGCGGGGCTGAAAAACACCGGGGAGCTGTTTTTT.

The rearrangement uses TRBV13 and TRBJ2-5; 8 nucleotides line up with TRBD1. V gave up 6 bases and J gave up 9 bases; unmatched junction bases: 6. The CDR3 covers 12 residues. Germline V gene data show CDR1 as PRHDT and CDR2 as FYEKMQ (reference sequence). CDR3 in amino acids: CASSGTGGAQYF. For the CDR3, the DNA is TGTGCCAGCAGTGGGACAGGAGGGGCCCAGTACTTC.

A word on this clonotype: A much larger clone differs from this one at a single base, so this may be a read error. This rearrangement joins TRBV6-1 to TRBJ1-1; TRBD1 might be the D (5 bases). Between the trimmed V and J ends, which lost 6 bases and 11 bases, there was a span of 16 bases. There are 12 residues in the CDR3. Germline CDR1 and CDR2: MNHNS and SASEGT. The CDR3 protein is CASSPRPGSAFF. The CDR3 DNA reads TGTGCCAGCAGCCCCCGCCCAGGGTCTGCTTTCTTT.

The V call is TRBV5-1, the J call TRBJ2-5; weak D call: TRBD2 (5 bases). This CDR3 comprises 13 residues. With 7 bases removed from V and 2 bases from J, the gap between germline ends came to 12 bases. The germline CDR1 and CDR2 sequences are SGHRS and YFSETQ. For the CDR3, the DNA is TGCGCCAGCGGAGGCAGGATTCAAGAGACCCAGTACTTC. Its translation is CASGGRIQETQYF.

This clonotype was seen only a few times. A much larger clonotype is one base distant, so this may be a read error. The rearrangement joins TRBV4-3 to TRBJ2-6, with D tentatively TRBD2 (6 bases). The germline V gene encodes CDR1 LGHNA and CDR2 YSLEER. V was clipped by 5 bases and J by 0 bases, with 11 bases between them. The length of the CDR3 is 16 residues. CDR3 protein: CASSGLTGSGANVLTF. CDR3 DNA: TGCGCCAGCAGCGGACTAACGGGCTCTGGGGCCAACGTCCTGACTTTC.

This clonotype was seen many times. CDR3 region: CASSSGGGSNEKLFF. The CDR3 coding sequence is TGTGCCAGCAGTTCAGGCGGCGGATCGAACGAAAAACTGTTTTTT. The V and J genes are TRBV28 and TRBJ1-4; no firm D call. The CDR3 loop spans 15 amino acids. The V end was cut by 4 bases, the J end by 8 bases, with 17 bases between. Germline V gives CDR1 MDHEN, CDR2 SYDVKM.

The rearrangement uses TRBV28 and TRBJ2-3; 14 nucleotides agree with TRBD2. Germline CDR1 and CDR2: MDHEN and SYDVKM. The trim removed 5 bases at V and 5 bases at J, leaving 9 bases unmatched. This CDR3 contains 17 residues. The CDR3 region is CASSPGLAGGSGDTQYF. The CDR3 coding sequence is TGTGCCAGCAGTCCAGGACTAGCGGGAGGCTCCGGAGATACGCAGTATTTT.

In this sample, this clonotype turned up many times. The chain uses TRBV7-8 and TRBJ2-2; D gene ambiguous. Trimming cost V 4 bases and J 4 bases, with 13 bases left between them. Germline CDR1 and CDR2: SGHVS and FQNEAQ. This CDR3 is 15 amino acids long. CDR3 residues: CASSSWPRFTGELFF. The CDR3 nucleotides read TGTGCCAGCAGCTCATGGCCTAGATTCACCGGGGAGCTGTTTTTT. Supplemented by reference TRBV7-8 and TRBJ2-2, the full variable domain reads GAGVSQSPRYKVAKRGQDVALRCDPISGHVSLFWYQQALGQGPEFLTYFQNEAQLDKSGLPSDRFFAERPEGSVSTLKIQRTQQEDSAVYLCASSSWPRFTGELFFGEGSRLTVL.

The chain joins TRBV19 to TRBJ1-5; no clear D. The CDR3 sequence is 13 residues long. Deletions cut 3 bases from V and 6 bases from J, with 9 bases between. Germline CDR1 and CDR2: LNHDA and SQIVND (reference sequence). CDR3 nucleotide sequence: TGTGCCAGTAGTATTTCCCTATCTCAGCCCCAGCATTTT. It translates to CASSISLSQPQHF.

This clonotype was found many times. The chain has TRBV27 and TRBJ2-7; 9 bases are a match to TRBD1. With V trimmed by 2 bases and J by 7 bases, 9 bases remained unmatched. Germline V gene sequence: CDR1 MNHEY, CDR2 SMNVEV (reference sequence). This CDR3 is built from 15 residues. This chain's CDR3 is CASSLIGTGILEQYF. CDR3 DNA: TGTGCCAGCAGTTTAATTGGGACAGGGATTTTGGAGCAGTACTTC.